Listed here are 8 T cell receptor beta chains from one sample, sequenced in a study of blood T cell repertoires in COVID-19. The protocol was immunoSEQ multiplex PCR, while the TCRdb copy is restricted to in-frame clones and leaves out a portion. Among about 190,000 clones listed, roughly 91% were seen once. Sequenced: peripheral blood. All receptors come from a middle-aged man with active or convalescent COVID-19.

This chain joins TRBV10-3 and TRBJ1-1; TRBD1 aligns across 12 bases. Germline values: CDR1 ENHRY, CDR2 SYGVKD. The J segment lost 6 bases and the V segment lost 11 bases, leaving 7 bases of the junction unmatched. This CDR3 is built from 13 residues. This CDR3 reads CASEGQGASEAFF. The CDR3, as DNA: TGTGCCTCCGAGGGACAGGGGGCCTCTGAAGCTTTCTTT.

The chain uses TRBV11-3 and TRBJ1-1; 8 positions agree with TRBD1. CDR1 and CDR2 (germline): SGHNT, YENEEA. The trim removed 4 bases at V and 3 bases at J, leaving 7 bases unmatched. The CDR3 is 15 residues long. This CDR3 is CASSSEGQDDTEAFF. DNA for the CDR3: TGTGCCAGCAGCTCAGAGGGACAGGATGACACTGAAGCTTTCTTT.

V usage is TRBV27 and J usage is TRBJ1-1; D is unresolved. The CDR3 is 14 residues long. V was pared by 0 bases and J by 1 base, with 6 bases between. Germline CDR1 reads MNHEY; CDR2 reads SMNVEV (reference sequence). The CDR3 DNA sequence: TGTGCCAGCAGTTTATCGATCGGGAACACTGAAGCTTTCTTT. Encoded protein: CASSLSIGNTEAFF.

V and J are TRBV24-1 and TRBJ2-1; D perhaps matches TRBD2 (7 bases). CDR1 and CDR2 (germline): KGHDR, SFDVKD. This CDR3 contains 16 residues. V was pared by 7 bases and J by 0 bases, with 15 bases between. CDR3 in DNA: TGTGCCACCAGCGGTAGGGGGGGCTACTCCTACAATGAGCAGTTCTTC. Its translation is CATSGRGGYSYNEQFF.

This chain connects TRBV11-2 to TRBJ2-7; D may be TRBD2 (5 bases). The CDR3 consists of 16 residues. V lost 2 bases and J lost 0, with 14 bases in between. CDR1 SGHAT and CDR2 FQNNGV come from the germline V gene. CDR3 nucleotide sequence: TGTGCCAGCAGCTTACAATGGGGAGCGAACTCCTACGAGCAGTACTTC. This gives the protein CASSLQWGANSYEQYF.

The gene calls are TRBV19 and TRBJ1-2; 8 nucleotides match TRBD1. The length of the CDR3 is 15 residues. V trimming: 1 base; J trimming: 4 bases; junction bases outside the gene matches: 5. Germline V gene data show CDR1 as LNHDA and CDR2 as SQIVND (reference sequence). This CDR3 is CASSIGTGGIYGYTF. Here the CDR3 DNA reads TGTGCCAGTAGTATAGGTACAGGGGGGATCTATGGCTACACCTTC.

The J gene is TRBJ2-1, the V gene TRBV27, with 8 nucleotides matching TRBD2. The CDR3 contains 14 residues. Germline CDR1 MNHEY, CDR2 SMNVEV (reference sequence). J lost 4 bases, V lost 7 bases, and 6 bases had no gene match. The CDR3 nucleotides read TGTGCCAGCAACGGCGGGAGGAGATACAATGAGCAGTTCTTC. Translated: CASNGGRRYNEQFF.

The J gene is TRBJ1-5, the V gene TRBV28; tentatively, D is TRBD1 (5 bases). V lost 7 bases to trimming and J lost 3 bases, with 16 bases between them. Germline loops: CDR1 MDHEN, CDR2 SYDVKM. This CDR3 contains 15 residues. CDR3: CASIWSQGLNQPQHF. CDR3 nucleotide sequence: TGTGCCAGCATCTGGTCCCAGGGTCTCAATCAGCCCCAGCATTTT.